This passage covers 28 T cell receptor beta chains from one sample sequenced in a study of CXCR3-negative and CXCR3-positive naive CD8 T cells. All TRB cDNA libraries came from 5' RACE performed with UMI labels. TCRdb derives one entry per CDR3 protein from the 5' RACE reads, leaving out DNA. This table holds roughly 130,000 distinct CDR3 sequences. General study findings and limits: CXCR3-positive naive cells had more hydrophobic TRB CDR3s than CXCR3-negative naive cells.

The antigens these receptors bind are not known. Source material: naive CXCR3+ CD8+ T cells from blood. This sample's subset: CD45RO-CCR7+CD27+CD95- naive CD8+ T cells expressing CXCR3 (TNR3+). All receptors come from a human donor in good health. Some clones in this sample may be carry-over from other donors' samples.

The chain employs TRBV7-2 and TRBJ2-7; as DNA is missing, the TRBD1 call by TCRdb cannot be tested. There are 18 residues in the CDR3. Germline values: CDR1 SGHTA, CDR2 FQGNSA. The chain's CDR3 is CASSLTTGGAYSSYEQYF.

The chain's CDR3 is CATSQIRGYEQYF. The chain carries TRBV15 and TRBJ2-7. This CDR3 has 13 residues. Germline CDR1 and CDR2: LNHNV and YYDKDF (reference sequence).

The chain couples TRBV20-1 to TRBJ2-3; TCRdb picks TRBD1, but there is no DNA to check that call. Germline V lookup: CDR1 DFQATT, CDR2 SNEGSKA (reference sequence). The CDR3 sequence is 17 residues long. CDR3 sequence: CSARITGYSLGADTQYF.

The rearrangement joins TRBV12-3 or TRBV12-4 to TRBJ2-2. This CDR3 comprises 15 residues. The CDR3: CASSLTEDYTGELFF.

The V and J genes are TRBV28 and TRBJ2-1; without DNA, the TCRdb call of TRBD2 cannot be checked. Germline CDR1 is MDHEN and CDR2 is SYDVKM. This CDR3 contains 15 residues. CDR3 region: CASMTAGESYNEQFF.

The chain uses TRBV7-9 and TRBJ2-1. CDR1 is SEHNR, CDR2 FQNEAQ, per germline (reference sequence). This CDR3 comprises 12 residues. CDR3 region: CASSLQLDEQFF.

V usage is TRBV2 and J usage is TRBJ2-3; no DNA is available, so the TRBD2 call from TCRdb remains unchecked. The V gene's germline CDR1 is SNHLY and CDR2 FYNNEI. There are 13 residues in the CDR3. This chain's CDR3 is CASWEKSTDTQYF.

The chain uses TRBV11-3 and TRBJ2-1; the D call of TRBD1 rests on TCRdb alone, since no DNA is present to check it. From germline, CDR1 is SGHNT and CDR2 YENEEA. The CDR3 has 15 amino acids. Here the CDR3 reads CASSIGAGVYNEQFF. The full variable domain, its missing parts supplied by reference TRBV11-3 and TRBJ2-1, is EAGVVQSPRYKIIEKKQPVAFWCNPISGHNTLYWYLQNLGQGPELLIRYENEEAVDDSQLPKDRFSAERLKGVDSTLKIQPAELGDSAVYLCASSIGAGVYNEQFFGPGTRLTVL.

The CDR3 spells CASSPTQGTNTGELFF. V and J are TRBV7-9 and TRBJ2-2; TCRdb reports TRBD1, a call that lacks DNA to check it against. The CDR3 has 16 residues. Germline assignment: CDR1 SEHNR and CDR2 FQNEAQ (reference sequence).

This chain connects TRBV13 to TRBJ1-1; TCRdb gives TRBD1 as the D gene, but with no DNA this cannot be confirmed. The CDR3 has 17 amino acids. Germline V CDR1 and CDR2: PRHDT, FYEKMQ (reference sequence). CDR3 in amino acids: CASSLEGDGGSNTEAFF.

The chain is built from TRBV10-2 and TRBJ1-4. The CDR3 spans 12 residues. Per the germline V gene, CDR1 is WSHSY and CDR2 is SAAADI. CDR3 sequence reads: CASSEPYEKLFF.

The V gene is TRBV5-1, the J gene TRBJ2-7. Looked up from germline, CDR1 is SGHRS and CDR2 is YFSETQ. CDR3 size: 12 residues. This chain's CDR3 is CASSYGQYEQYF.

V gene TRBV7-9 combines with J gene TRBJ2-5; the D gene TCRdb calls, TRBD2, cannot be checked with no DNA. The CDR3 has 14 residues. Looked up from germline, CDR1 is SEHNR and CDR2 is FQNEAQ (reference sequence). The CDR3 reads CASSSTSYQETQYF. Complete variable domain (other parts from reference TRBV7-9 and TRBJ2-5): DTGVSQNPRHKITKRGQNVTFRCDPISEHNRLYWYRQTLGQGPEFLTYFQNEAQLEKSRLLSDRFSAERPKGSFSTLEIQRTEQGDSAMYLCASSSTSYQETQYFGPGTRLLVL.

The chain uses TRBV12-3 or TRBV12-4 and TRBJ2-1. The length of the CDR3 is 13 residues. CDR3 amino acids: CASSPVGYNEQFF.

The chain combines TRBV7-9 with TRBJ2-7; TCRdb proposes TRBD2, but this gene call is untestable without DNA. The CDR3 is 15 amino acids. CDR1 is SEHNR and CDR2 is FQNEAQ in the germline V gene (reference sequence). CDR3 residues: CASSLTGPLFYEQYF.

The chain carries TRBV7-3 and TRBJ1-1; TCRdb outputs TRBD1, but without DNA this stays unchecked. Germline V lookup: CDR1 SGHTA, CDR2 FQGTGA. The CDR3 covers 14 residues. CDR3 in amino acids: CASSFGDLNTEAFF.

This CDR3 reads CASSSPRDRGVAGEEDEQFF. J is TRBJ2-1 and V is TRBV7-3; TCRdb's D call, TRBD2, is unchecked because there is no DNA. The CDR3 totals 20 residues. The germline CDR1 and CDR2 sequences are SGHTA and FQGTGA. The variable domain in full, with the rest retrieved from reference TRBV7-3 and TRBJ2-1, is GAGVSQTPSNKVTEKGKYVELRCDPISGHTALYWYRQSLGQGPEFLIYFQGTGAADDSGLPNDRFFAVRPEGSVSTLKIQRTERGDSAVYLCASSSPRDRGVAGEEDEQFFGPGTRLTVL.

The chain has TRBV7-6 and TRBJ1-5. The CDR3 consists of 16 residues. The germline V gene has CDR1 SGHVS and CDR2 FNYEAQ. The CDR3 loop reads CASSLDTGRGNQPQHF.

This chain connects TRBV29-1 to TRBJ1-2; TCRdb reports TRBD1, a call that lacks DNA to check it against. Germline assignment: CDR1 SQVTM and CDR2 ANQGSEA. This CDR3 is built from 15 residues. The CDR3 sequence is CSVEIGAPLDYGYTF.

The chain carries TRBV5-6 and TRBJ2-3. The CDR3 is 12 residues long. CDR1 SGHDT and CDR2 YYEEEE come from the germline V gene. CDR3: CASSLVVDTQYF.

The chain joins TRBV15 to TRBJ1-2; TCRdb's D gene call, TRBD1, goes unchecked for lack of DNA. CDR3 length: 15 amino acids. Germline CDR1 and CDR2: LNHNV and YYDKDF (reference sequence). The CDR3 reads CATSSGAGGAYGYTF.

This chain uses TRBV29-1 with TRBJ2-1. The germline CDR1 and CDR2 sequences are SQVTM and ANQGSEA. The CDR3 contains 11 residues. CDR3 protein: CSVEKWNEQFF.

The rearrangement joins TRBV29-1 to TRBJ2-2; the D call of TRBD2 rests on TCRdb alone, since no DNA is present to check it. The CDR3 has 14 residues. Germline V gene sequence: CDR1 SQVTM, CDR2 ANQGSEA. CDR3 residues: CSVVSGSGTGELFF.

The V and J genes are TRBV4-2 and TRBJ1-1; TCRdb returns TRBD1, unconfirmable since there is no DNA. Germline loops: CDR1 LGHNA, CDR2 YNFKEQ. The CDR3 is 13 amino acids. CDR3 amino acids: CASSQDPQGEAFF.

The rearrangement links TRBV4-3 to TRBJ2-1; TCRdb's assignment of TRBD1 cannot be checked, as there is no DNA. CDR3 length: 18 residues. In germline, CDR1 is LGHNA, CDR2 YSLEER. This CDR3 is CASSQGVGGTVTFNEQFF.

This rearrangement joins TRBV5-1 to TRBJ1-1. The V gene's germline CDR1 is SGHRS and CDR2 YFSETQ. The CDR3 is made up of 14 amino acids. This chain's CDR3 is CASSFAGSNTEAFF. The complete variable domain, with remaining parts taken from reference TRBV5-1 and TRBJ1-1, reads KAGVTQTPRYLIKTRGQQVTLSCSPISGHRSVSWYQQTPGQGLQFLFEYFSETQRNKGNFPGRFSGRQFSNSRSEMNVSTLELGDSALYLCASSFAGSNTEAFFGQGTRLTVV.

The chain joins TRBV20-1 to TRBJ2-7; the D gene TCRdb calls, TRBD1, cannot be checked with no DNA. CDR1 and CDR2 from the germline V gene are DFQATT and SNEGSKA (reference sequence). The CDR3 runs to 12 residues. The CDR3 region is CSAPLAFAEQYF.

The V gene is TRBV29-1, the J gene TRBJ1-2. The germline gives CDR1 SQVTM, CDR2 ANQGSEA. This CDR3 has 12 residues. This CDR3 reads CSVGGQGGGYTF.